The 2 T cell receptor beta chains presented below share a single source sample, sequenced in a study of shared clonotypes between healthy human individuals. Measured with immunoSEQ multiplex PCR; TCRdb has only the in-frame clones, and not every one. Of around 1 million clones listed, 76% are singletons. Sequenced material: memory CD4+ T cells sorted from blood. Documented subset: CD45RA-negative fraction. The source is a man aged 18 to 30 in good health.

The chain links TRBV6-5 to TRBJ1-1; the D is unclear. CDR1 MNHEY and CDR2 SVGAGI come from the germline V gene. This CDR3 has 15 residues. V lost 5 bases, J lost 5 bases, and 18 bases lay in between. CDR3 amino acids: CASSLKPKMGTEAFF. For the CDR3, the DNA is TGTGCCAGCAGTCTCAAACCTAAAATGGGGACTGAAGCTTTCTTT.

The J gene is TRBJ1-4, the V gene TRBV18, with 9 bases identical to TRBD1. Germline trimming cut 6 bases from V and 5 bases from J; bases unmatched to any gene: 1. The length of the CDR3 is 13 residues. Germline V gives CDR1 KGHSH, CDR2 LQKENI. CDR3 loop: CASSGQGNEKLFF. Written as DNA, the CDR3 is TGTGCCAGCTCCGGACAGGGGAATGAAAAACTGTTTTTT.